Only a few counts were recorded for the clone carrying this T cell receptor (beta chain). Its target is unknown. The data were obtained in a study of cytomegalovirus exposure and HLA in healthy donors. Study results and caveats: In a later analysis, V- and J-gene trimming of beta chains associated with a DCLRE1C missense variant, replicated independently.

Germline V gene lookup returns CDR1 MNHEY and CDR2 SMNVEV (reference sequence). The CDR3 contains 16 residues. V lost 6 bases and J 1 base, leaving 18 bases between the germline ends. The PCR was carried out with 60 Vbeta primers and 13 Jbeta primers. Measured with immunoSEQ multiplex PCR; TCRdb has only the in-frame clones, and not every one. This sample carries approximately 90,000 clones, 77% of them seen once, and the ten largest clones take about 5%. The J gene is TRBJ1-2, the V gene TRBV27; D gene ambiguous. The TCR originated in a woman in her 40s in good health and CMV-seronegative. Sequencing was carried out using PBMCs. The CDR3 DNA is TGTGCCAGCAGCCCATCCTTTTCGGGGAATAACTATGGCTACACCTTC. This gives the protein CASSPSFSGNNYGYTF.